This T cell receptor (beta chain) was recorded in a study of CD8 T cells in Susac syndrome. The sequenced target, TCR beta, came from blood CD8+ and CD4+ T cells. Healthy donors acted as controls, with matching for age and sex. TEMRA cells were FACS-enriched, with CD8+ and CD4+ T cells isolated negatively. The RNA input was about 0.5 to 1 ug, and it was reverse transcribed with random hexamers. Amplification of TCR beta CDR3 used immunoSEQ multiplex PCR across 54 Vbeta and 13 Jbeta. TCRdb re-analysed the immunoSEQ multiplex PCR reads in MiXCR, keeping a single row per CDR3 protein. The data show fewer than 150,000 distinct CDR3 sequences, nearly 95% seen once. The sequence was collected from a human donor in good health. Sequencing was performed on CD4+ T cells from PBMCs.

The CDR3 sequence: CSVEVQGSYGYTF. The DNA of the CDR3 is TGCAGCGTTGAAGTCCAGGGGAGCTATGGCTACACCTTC. The rearrangement joins TRBV29-1 to TRBJ1-2; possibly TRBD1 for D (6 bases). Trimming took off 1 base at V and 4 bases at J, with 10 bases between the two ends. The CDR3 is made up of 13 amino acids. CDR1 is SQVTM, CDR2 ANQGSEA, per germline.